The sequence of this TCR beta chain was determined in a study of blood T cells in healthy people across ages. Together with a sample-barcoded 5' primer, a J-beta primer mix was included in a second PCR lasting roughly 6 to 12 cycles. MiXCR, applied by TCRdb to the 5' RACE reads, yields one record per CDR3 protein. The sample records 750,000 to 950,000 distinct CDR3 sequences, 25% to 35% being singletons. Germline V gene lookup returns CDR1 SGHDT and CDR2 YYEEEE. The CDR3 is 16 amino acids. The V gene lost 4 bases and the J gene lost 3 bases, with 20 bases spanning the gap. Total RNA was extracted at no less than 5 micrograms per sample. This same sample was also taken into another study, of T cells of mothers and their children. This second report adds: Maternal samples each gave over 9.5 million TCR beta CDR3 reads, and child samples roughly 3 million each.

Sample: blood. V usage is TRBV5-6 and J usage is TRBJ2-7; D is perhaps TRBD1 (6 bases). The origin of this receptor is a woman aged 40 to 50 in good health. DNA for the CDR3: TGTGCCAGCAGCCCCCCGCCAGACAGGATCCACTACGAGCAGTACTTC. It translates to CASSPPPDRIHYEQYF.